These 28 T cell receptor beta chains originate from one sample sequenced in a study of blood T cell repertoires in COVID-19. The table came from immunoSEQ multiplex PCR; TCRdb's copy has only in-frame clones and leaves some out. The table lists roughly 250,000 clones, 70% to 90% of them singletons, with around 1.6% in the top ten. Sequencing was performed on PBMCs or T cells enriched from blood (not recorded which). These receptors were collected from a woman aged 45 to 65 who had recovered from COVID-19.

J is TRBJ1-2 and V is TRBV28; perhaps TRBD1 as D (5 bases). The CDR3 covers 11 residues. Germline-derived CDR1 and CDR2 are MDHEN and SYDVKM. Trimming pared 11 bases from V and 4 bases from J, leaving 11 bases between. Written as DNA, the CDR3 is TGTGCCTCGACGGACACCTATGGCTACACCTTC. Translating it yields CASTDTYGYTF.

V is TRBV29-1 and J is TRBJ2-5; D possibly corresponds to TRBD1 (5 bases). CDR1 SQVTM and CDR2 ANQGSEA come from the germline V gene. The CDR3 covers 14 residues. V was cut by 0 bases and J by 5 bases, with 13 bases left in between. The CDR3 loop reads CSVEEVDRLETQYF. The CDR3 DNA follows: TGCAGCGTTGAAGAGGTCGACAGATTGGAGACCCAGTACTTC.

The chain is built from TRBV5-1 and TRBJ2-1, with D perhaps TRBD2 (5 bases). The CDR3 spans 16 residues. V was shortened by 6 bases and J by 0 bases, with 16 bases between the two germline ends. Germline CDR1 reads SGHRS; CDR2 reads YFSETQ. CDR3 amino acids: CASTFGSLSSYNEQFF. DNA for the CDR3: TGCGCCAGCACCTTTGGGAGCCTCAGCTCCTACAATGAGCAGTTCTTC.

The rearrangement joins TRBV4-3 to TRBJ1-5, with D maybe TRBD1 (5 bases). Germline lookup yields CDR1 LGHNA and CDR2 YSLEER. The CDR3 covers 16 residues. Deletions cut 0 bases from V and 7 bases from J, with 16 bases between. In nucleotides, the CDR3 is TGCGCCAGCAGCCAAGAATACAGGCGGGAATGGCAGCCCCAGCATTTT. It yields the protein CASSQEYRREWQPQHF.

The chain links TRBV4-2 to TRBJ2-1; the match to TRBD2 covers 10 bases. This CDR3 has 15 residues. V lost 5 bases, J lost 3 bases, and 4 bases stayed unmatched. Germline assignment: CDR1 LGHNA and CDR2 YNFKEQ. CDR3 nucleotides: TGTGCCAGCAGCGTAGCGGGAGGCGACTACAATGAGCAGTTCTTC. The encoded protein is CASSVAGGDYNEQFF.

This chain uses TRBV28 with TRBJ1-2; TRBD1 matches 9 bases. The CDR3 contains 15 residues. J lost 7 bases, V lost 7 bases, and 13 bases had no gene match. Germline CDR1 MDHEN, CDR2 SYDVKM. CDR3 sequence reads: CASNGQGSYRSGYTF. CDR3 in DNA: TGTGCCAGCAATGGACAGGGGAGTTATAGGAGTGGCTACACCTTC.

CDR3 nucleotides: TGTGCCAGCTCACCGGGGCAGCTTAATGGCGTCGGAGCTTTCTTT. This sequence encodes CASSPGQLNGVGAFF. This sequence joins TRBV18 and TRBJ1-1, with a weak D call TRBD1 (5 bases). The germline V gene encodes CDR1 KGHSH and CDR2 LQKENI. The CDR3 covers 15 residues. Trimming removed 3 bases at V and 10 bases at J, with 21 bases between. Full variable domain (missing parts from reference TRBV18 and TRBJ1-1): NAGVMQNPRHLVRRRGQEARLRCSPMKGHSHVYWYRQLPEEGLKFMVYLQKENIIDESGMPKERFSAEFPKEGPSILRIQQVVRGDSAAYFCASSPGQLNGVGAFFGQGTRLTVV.

The chain couples TRBV3-1 (or the pseudogene TRBV3-2) to TRBJ2-3, with 12 bases identical to TRBD2. Germline trimming cut 6 bases from V and 0 bases from J; bases unmatched to any gene: 4. Germline-derived CDR1 and CDR2 are LGHDT and YNNKEL (reference sequence). The CDR3 sequence is 16 residues long. Here the CDR3 reads CASSRTSGTSTDTQYF. The CDR3 bases are TGTGCCAGCAGTCGGACTAGCGGGACTAGCACAGATACGCAGTATTTT.

This rearrangement joins TRBV2 to TRBJ2-1, with D possibly TRBD2 on 6 matching bases. The CDR3 runs 16 residues. The ends were cut back, 7 bases at V and 0 bases at J, with 16 bases in the middle. Germline V gene lookup returns CDR1 SNHLY and CDR2 FYNNEI. CDR3 sequence (DNA): TGTGCCAGCAAGGAACGGGGGAGAAGCTCCTACAATGAGCAGTTCTTC. Amino acids: CASKERGRSSYNEQFF. Complete variable domain (other parts from reference TRBV2 and TRBJ2-1): EPEVTQTPSHQVTQMGQEVILRCVPISNHLYFYWYRQILGQKVEFLVSFYNNEISEKSEIFDDQFSVERPDGSNFTLKIRSTKLEDSAMYFCASKERGRSSYNEQFFGPGTRLTVL.

The chain recombines TRBV19 with TRBJ1-5; D is perhaps TRBD1 (6 bases). The CDR3 runs to 14 residues. Between the trimmed V and J ends, which lost 4 bases and 7 bases, there was a span of 14 bases. From germline, CDR1 is LNHDA and CDR2 SQIVND (reference sequence). CDR3 residues: CASSNYRESQPQHF. CDR3 DNA sequence: TGTGCCAGTAGTAATTACAGGGAGTCACAGCCCCAGCATTTT. Full variable domain (rest looked up from reference TRBV19 and TRBJ1-5): DGGITQSPKYLFRKEGQNVTLSCEQNLNHDAMYWYRQDPGQGLRLIYYSQIVNDFQKGDIAEGYSVSREKKESFPLTVTSAQKNPTAFYLCASSNYRESQPQHFGDGTRLSIL.

This sequence joins TRBV5-5 and TRBJ2-4, with TRBD1 identical over 9 bases. This CDR3 is built from 17 residues. J was trimmed by 7 bases and V by 0 bases; bases with no gene match: 11. In germline, CDR1 is SGHKS, CDR2 YYEKEE (reference sequence). The CDR3: CASSLGWLLGQGNIQYF. The CDR3 DNA reads TGTGCCAGCAGCTTGGGGTGGCTATTGGGACAGGGTAACATTCAGTACTTC.

This chain uses TRBV3-1 (or the pseudogene TRBV3-2) with TRBJ1-4; D is ambiguous. Germline V gene sequence: CDR1 LGHDT, CDR2 YNNKEL (reference sequence). The V gene lost 3 bases and the J gene lost 8 bases, with 16 bases spanning the gap. This CDR3 is 15 amino acids long. The CDR3 is CASSHYNRRFEKLFF. In nucleotides, the CDR3 is TGTGCCAGCAGCCATTACAACCGGAGATTCGAAAAACTGTTTTTT.

CDR3 sequence: CASSLGEGQYYGYTF. The CDR3 DNA reads TGTGCCAGCAGCCTAGGTGAGGGACAGTACTATGGCTACACCTTC. The V and J genes are TRBV3-1 (or the pseudogene TRBV3-2) and TRBJ1-2, with TRBD1 matching over 7 bases. Germline V gene lookup returns CDR1 LGHDT and CDR2 YNNKEL (reference sequence). V was clipped by 4 bases and J by 3 bases; unmatched bases: 8. This CDR3 region has 15 residues.

This chain connects TRBV30 to TRBJ2-1; 9 nucleotides agree with TRBD1. Trimming took 4 bases from V and 8 from J; bases not matched to a gene: 9. Germline lookup yields CDR1 GTSNPN and CDR2 SVGIG (reference sequence). The length of the CDR3 is 14 residues. CDR3 coding DNA: TGTGCCTGGATTACCGGGACAGGGAGGGATGAGCAGTTCTTC. Residues: CAWITGTGRDEQFF.

The rearrangement joins TRBV2 to TRBJ1-5; D is ambiguous. V lost 2 bases and J lost 9, with 8 bases in between. Looked up from germline, CDR1 is SNHLY and CDR2 is FYNNEI. CDR3 length equals 12 residues. CDR3 protein: CASSERGGPQHF. As DNA, the CDR3 is TGTGCCAGCAGTGAACGAGGTGGGCCCCAGCATTTT.

The V and J genes are TRBV5-1 and TRBJ2-5; 13 bases map to TRBD2. Germline V gene sequence: CDR1 SGHRS, CDR2 YFSETQ. Trimming removed 3 bases from V and 2 bases from J; junction bases left unmatched: 7. CDR3 size: 17 residues. As DNA, the CDR3 is TGCGCCAGCAGCTCGGGACTAGCGGGAAGGTCGCAAGAGACCCAGTACTTC. This gives the protein CASSSGLAGRSQETQYF.

The genes are TRBV15 and TRBJ2-3; D is unresolved. Germline CDR1 and CDR2: LNHNV and YYDKDF (reference sequence). V lost 1 base, J lost 7 bases, and 12 bases lay in between. The CDR3 totals 14 residues. The CDR3 DNA reads as TGTGCCACCAGCAGAGGATCAACGGGTTATACGCAGTATTTT. Translated, it gives CATSRGSTGYTQYF. Together with reference TRBV15 and TRBJ2-3, the CDR3 gives the full variable domain: DAMVIQNPRYQVTQFGKPVTLSCSQTLNHNVMYWYQQKSSQAPKLLFHYYDKDFNNEADTPDNFQSRRPNTSFCFLDIRSPGLGDTAMYLCATSRGSTGYTQYFGPGTRLTVL.

The chain recombines TRBV30 with TRBJ1-6; D may be TRBD1 (5 bases). V was pared by 2 bases and J by 6 bases, with 14 bases between. The CDR3 loop spans 15 amino acids. Germline assignment: CDR1 GTSNPN and CDR2 SVGIG (reference sequence). CDR3 in amino acids: CAWSREQGPNSPLHF. As DNA, the CDR3 is TGTGCCTGGAGTCGAGAGCAGGGCCCTAATTCACCCCTCCACTTT.

This chain joins TRBV28 and TRBJ1-5; 9 positions match TRBD1. Germline V gene sequence: CDR1 MDHEN, CDR2 SYDVKM. The V and J ends lost 5 bases and 3 bases, in that order; junction bases with no gene match: 5. The CDR3 is 15 amino acids. CDR3 DNA: TGTGCCAGCAGTCCGGACAGGGGCCCCAATCAGCCCCAGCATTTT. Its protein is CASSPDRGPNQPQHF.

V gene TRBV5-4 combines with J gene TRBJ2-7, with TRBD1 matching 7 bases. Trimming took 4 bases from V and 2 from J; bases not matched to a gene: 6. Germline V gene data show CDR1 as SGHNT and CDR2 as YYREEE (reference sequence). The length of the CDR3 is 14 residues. The CDR3 DNA sequence: TGTGCCAGCAGCCACATGACAGGGACCTACGAGCAGTACTTC. It specifies CASSHMTGTYEQYF.

This chain uses TRBV27 with TRBJ2-7, with 13 bases lining up with TRBD2. Trimming cost V 2 bases and J 1 base; bases outside gene matches: 2. Germline loops: CDR1 MNHEY, CDR2 SMNVEV (reference sequence). CDR3 length: 16 amino acids. In DNA, the CDR3 is TGTGCCAGCAGTTTAACTAGCGGGAGGGGTTCCTACGAGCAGTACTTC. This codes for CASSLTSGRGSYEQYF.

The chain employs TRBV18 and TRBJ1-3; unclear D gene. The CDR3 has 15 residues. V was shortened by 1 base and J by 0 bases, with 7 bases between the two germline ends. The germline gives CDR1 KGHSH, CDR2 LQKENI. This CDR3 is CASSPRGDSGNTIYF. Here the CDR3 DNA reads TGTGCCAGCTCACCACGGGGAGACTCTGGAAACACCATATATTTT.

The rearrangement links TRBV4-1 to TRBJ2-5; D call uncertain. Germline assignment: CDR1 MGHRA and CDR2 YSYEKL. V lost 6 bases and J 4 bases, leaving 6 bases between the germline ends. This CDR3 is built from 11 residues. The CDR3 loop reads CASRLGETQYF. In DNA, the CDR3 is TGCGCCAGCAGACTTGGAGAGACCCAGTACTTC.

The V call is TRBV29-1, the J call TRBJ2-1, with D possibly matching TRBD2 (5 bases). Trimming stripped 7 bases from V and 6 bases from J, with 13 bases between. The CDR3 extends over 12 amino acids. Germline V gene lookup returns CDR1 SQVTM and CDR2 ANQGSEA. The CDR3 reads CSGRRSSNEQFF. DNA for the CDR3: TGCAGCGGGAGGCGGTCTTCCAATGAGCAGTTCTTC.

In this sample, this clone turned up once. V is TRBV5-6 and J is TRBJ1-5; TRBD1 matches at 8 bases. This CDR3 region has 17 residues. The J segment lost 3 bases and the V segment lost 1 base, leaving 9 bases of the junction unmatched. Germline-derived CDR1 and CDR2 are SGHDT and YYEEEE. The chain's CDR3 is CASSLKMAGGYNQPQHF. In nucleotides, the CDR3 is TGTGCCAGCAGCTTGAAGATGGCAGGGGGCTACAATCAGCCCCAGCATTTT.

This sequence joins TRBV5-4 and TRBJ2-3; D may be TRBD2 (7 bases). V was pared by 4 bases and J by 4 bases, with 13 bases between. Germline V CDR1 and CDR2: SGHNT, YYREEE (reference sequence). This CDR3 comprises 14 residues. The CDR3: CASSREGGADTQYF. The CDR3 DNA follows: TGTGCCAGCAGCCGCGAGGGGGGGGCAGATACGCAGTATTTT.

This rearrangement joins TRBV4-1 to TRBJ2-2; TRBD2 matches 8 bases. CDR3 length equals 15 residues. Trimming cost V 4 bases and J 6 bases; bases outside gene matches: 7. Looked up from germline, CDR1 is MGHRA and CDR2 is YSYEKL. The CDR3 protein is CASSLASGRSGELFF. The CDR3 DNA follows: TGCGCCAGCAGCCTGGCCAGCGGGAGATCCGGGGAGCTGTTTTTT.

The chain recombines TRBV5-1 with TRBJ1-6, with unresolved D. Per germline, CDR1 SGHRS and CDR2 YFSETQ. The CDR3 contains 15 residues. V dropped 4 bases and J dropped 7 bases, with 15 bases sitting between them. Here the CDR3 DNA reads TGCGCCAGCAGCCCGGAGAAAGGGAGGAATTCACCCCTCCACTTT. It codes for CASSPEKGRNSPLHF.